This T cell receptor (beta chain) came from a study of T cell responses to AZD1222 COVID-19 vaccine. CDR1 WSHSY and CDR2 SAAADI come from the germline V gene. V dropped 8 bases and J dropped 3 bases, with 14 bases sitting between them. The CDR3 totals 14 residues. A few counts support this clone. Its specificity is not known. Findings and limits, study-wide: CD4 TCRs associated with vaccination spanned spike, dominating at 160-218 and 743-854. Baseline serology detected seropositivity in only a handful of AZD1222 recipients.

TCRdb's table, derived via immunoSEQ multiplex PCR, lists solely in-frame clones and lacks some. The sample records about 200,000 clones, under 95% being singletons. The sample in question was peripheral blood, obtained on day 0 of MenACWY control vaccination. The chain joins TRBV10-2 to TRBJ1-3, with D maybe TRBD1 (5 bases). The source is an adult in good health. The CDR3 loop is CASGRGADGNTIYF. CDR3 bases: TGCGCCAGCGGGAGAGGGGCGGATGGAAACACCATATATTTT.